The 15 T cell receptor beta chains in this list originate from one sample, sequenced in a study of T cells in Graves' hyperthyroidism and ophthalmopathy. There were TCR beta CDR3 regions amplified from RNA transcripts. Using the HTBI primer set, a first-round RT-PCR was run on the TCR CDR3. TCRdb re-derived calls from the multiplex PCR reads in MiXCR, one entry per CDR3 protein. The sample lists about 360,000 distinct CDR3 sequences, 13% occurring once. The sample consisted of blood. Every receptor here comes from a woman between 18 and 29 years old with Graves' hyperthyroidism.

This chain uses TRBV4-1 with TRBJ2-5; no clear D gene. The CDR3 runs 14 residues. Germline CDR1 MGHRA, CDR2 YSYEKL. The V gene lost 2 bases and the J gene lost 0 bases, with 7 bases spanning the gap. The DNA for the CDR3 is TGCGCCAGCAGCCAAAACAGAAACCAAGAGACCCAGTACTTC. Translation gives CASSQNRNQETQYF.

This clonotype has just a few counts. CDR3 sequence (DNA): TGTGCCAGCAGTGATGGGGGGAGCTACAATGAGCAGTTCTTC. This gives the protein CASSDGGSYNEQFF. This chain uses TRBV9 with TRBJ2-1; D possibly corresponds to TRBD2 (6 bases). This CDR3 has 14 residues. The V gene lost 5 bases and the J gene lost 3 bases, with 12 bases spanning the gap. Looked up from germline, CDR1 is SGDLS and CDR2 is YYNGEE. The full variable domain, rest sourced from reference TRBV9 and TRBJ2-1, is DSGVTQTPKHLITATGQRVTLRCSPRSGDLSVYWYQQSLDQGLQFLIQYYNGEERAKGNILERFSAQQFPDLHSELNLSSLELGDSALYFCASSDGGSYNEQFFGPGTRLTVL.

This clonotype was counted ten times or more. The chain uses TRBV15 and TRBJ2-5, with 8 bases that match TRBD2. The CDR3 spans 13 residues. The germline V gene encodes CDR1 LNHNV and CDR2 YYDKDF (reference sequence). V was clipped by 0 bases and J by 7 bases; unmatched bases: 1. In DNA, the CDR3 is TGTGCCACCAGCAGAGATCGGGGGGGGACCCAGTACTTC. Its protein product is CATSRDRGGTQYF.

This clonotype has more than one count but fewer than ten. This sequence joins TRBV18 and TRBJ2-7, with 7 bases that match TRBD1. The length of the CDR3 is 14 residues. Germline CDR1 and CDR2: KGHSH and LQKENI. Trimming took 3 bases from V and 3 from J; bases not matched to a gene: 5. The CDR3 here is CASSPRGQVYEQYF. Written as DNA, the CDR3 is TGTGCCAGCTCACCCAGAGGACAGGTCTACGAGCAGTACTTC.

This clonotype was detected ten times or more. The chain couples TRBV28 to TRBJ2-1; the match to TRBD2 covers 8 bases. Germline V gene lookup returns CDR1 MDHEN and CDR2 SYDVKM. Trimming cost V 6 bases and J 10 bases; bases outside gene matches: 5. CDR3 length: 12 residues. CDR3 coding DNA: TGTGCCAGCAGAAAGCCGGGGGGGGAGCAGTTCTTC. Translating gives CASRKPGGEQFF.

This clonotype has ten or more counts. The chain employs TRBV15 and TRBJ2-3; D ambiguous. Between the trimmed V and J ends, which lost 0 bases and 0 bases, there was a span of 7 bases. Germline CDR1 is LNHNV and CDR2 is YYDKDF (reference sequence). The CDR3 consists of 15 residues. The CDR3 spells CATSRDPQSTDTQYF. DNA of the CDR3: TGTGCCACCAGCAGAGATCCACAAAGCACAGATACGCAGTATTTT.

The chain uses TRBV20-1 and TRBJ2-1; perhaps TRBD2 as D (6 bases). V was trimmed by 5 bases and J by 10 bases, leaving 12 bases between them. CDR1 is DFQATT, CDR2 SNEGSKA, per germline (reference sequence). This CDR3 is 11 amino acids long. The CDR3 here is CSAEGGGEQFF. The CDR3 nucleotides are TGCAGTGCTGAGGGAGGCGGCGAGCAGTTCTTC.

This clonotype was observed at least ten times. The chain combines TRBV7-9 with TRBJ2-2; no clear D gene. Trimming shortened V by 3 bases and J by 1 base, and 6 bases separated the two germline ends. Per germline, CDR1 SEHNR and CDR2 FQNEAQ (reference sequence). This CDR3 is built from 14 residues. CDR3 DNA sequence: TGTGCCAGCAGCTTCACGAGGAACACCGGGGAGCTGTTTTTT. It is translated as CASSFTRNTGELFF.

Only a few counts were recorded for this clonotype. The chain recombines TRBV6-1 with TRBJ2-7; D unresolved. Germline V gene lookup returns CDR1 MNHNS and CDR2 SASEGT. The CDR3 loop spans 13 amino acids. Between the trimmed V and J ends, which lost 6 bases and 5 bases, there was a span of 14 bases. CDR3 bases: TGTGCCAGCAGACCAGGTGTCGCAAACGAGCAGTACTTC. Translation: CASRPGVANEQYF.

This clonotype was observed at least ten times. CDR3 residues: CSARDPAGGNYEQYF. The CDR3, as DNA: TGCAGTGCTAGAGATCCGGCGGGAGGGAACTACGAGCAGTACTTC. The chain carries TRBV20-1 and TRBJ2-7; the match to TRBD2 covers 9 bases. The CDR3 spans 15 residues. Trimming removed 0 bases from V and 3 bases from J; junction bases left unmatched: 6. CDR1 and CDR2 from the germline V gene are DFQATT and SNEGSKA (reference sequence).

This clonotype was recorded many times. This sequence joins TRBV6-1 and TRBJ2-7; tentative D call: TRBD1 (7 bases). CDR1 is MNHNS and CDR2 is SASEGT in the germline V gene. V was cut by 4 bases and J by 2 bases, with 12 bases left in between. The CDR3 totals 14 residues. The CDR3 region is CASSGGDRTYEQYF. The DNA of the CDR3 is TGTGCCAGCAGTGGCGGGGACAGAACCTACGAGCAGTACTTC.

A note on this clonotype: Just one base apart from a much larger clone, this may be a read error. The chain combines TRBV12-3 or TRBV12-4 with TRBJ2-2; the D is unclear. The CDR3 loop spans 11 amino acids. This CDR3 reads CASRNIGELFF. In DNA form, the CDR3 reads TGTGCCAGCAGAAACATCGGGGAGCTGTTTTTT.

A remark on this clonotype: The conserved final phenylalanine or tryptophan is absent from the CDR3, which likely points to a read error. The J gene is TRBJ1-1, the V gene TRBV5-5; perhaps TRBD1 as D (6 bases). This CDR3 is 13 amino acids long. The V and J ends lost 4 bases and 7 bases respectively, with 14 bases between them. CDR1 and CDR2 from the germline V gene are SGHKS and YYEKEE (reference sequence). In DNA form, the CDR3 reads TGTGCCAGCAGCGGATACCGGGACAATGAAGCTTTCCTT. It translates to CASSGYRDNEAFL.

This clonotype occurred many times. The rearrangement links TRBV7-9 to TRBJ2-1; 9 bases agree with TRBD2. V shed 3 bases and J 9 bases; nucleotides not matched to a gene: 9. This CDR3 is 15 amino acids long. CDR1 is SEHNR and CDR2 is FQNEAQ in the germline V gene (reference sequence). DNA of the CDR3: TGTGCCAGCAGCTTCGCGGGAGGGCAACACGGTGAGCAGTTCTTC. It is translated as CASSFAGGQHGEQFF. Full variable domain (rest looked up from reference TRBV7-9 and TRBJ2-1): DTGVSQNPRHKITKRGQNVTFRCDPISEHNRLYWYRQTLGQGPEFLTYFQNEAQLEKSRLLSDRFSAERPKGSFSTLEIQRTEQGDSAMYLCASSFAGGQHGEQFFGPGTRLTVL.

This clonotype was counted at least ten times. The chain combines TRBV7-3 with TRBJ2-7; TRBD1 aligns across 8 bases. This CDR3 is built from 15 residues. Looked up from germline, CDR1 is SGHTA and CDR2 is FQGTGA. V shed 4 bases and J 3 bases; nucleotides not matched to a gene: 8. The chain's CDR3 is CASSSQPGQGYEQYF. The CDR3 nucleotides are TGTGCCAGCAGCTCCCAACCAGGACAGGGCTACGAGCAGTACTTC.